This T cell receptor beta chain came from a study of control samples from healthy donors and cancer patients. Measured with immunoSEQ multiplex PCR; TCRdb has only the in-frame clones, and not every one. There are roughly 68,000 clones in the sample; 83% occur only once, and around a sixth lies in the top ten. This clone was counted only a few times. J gave up 7 bases and V 5 bases, and 11 bases lay outside the gene matches. Germline V CDR1 and CDR2: MGHDK, SYGVNS. The CDR3 covers 15 residues. Specimen: blood. The sequence was obtained from a man in his sixties in good health. V usage is TRBV25-1 and J usage is TRBJ1-2; 9 bases match TRBD1. The CDR3 sequence is CASSPRMDRGGGYTF. CDR3 sequence (DNA): TGTGCCAGCAGTCCCAGAATGGACAGGGGAGGTGGCTACACCTTC.